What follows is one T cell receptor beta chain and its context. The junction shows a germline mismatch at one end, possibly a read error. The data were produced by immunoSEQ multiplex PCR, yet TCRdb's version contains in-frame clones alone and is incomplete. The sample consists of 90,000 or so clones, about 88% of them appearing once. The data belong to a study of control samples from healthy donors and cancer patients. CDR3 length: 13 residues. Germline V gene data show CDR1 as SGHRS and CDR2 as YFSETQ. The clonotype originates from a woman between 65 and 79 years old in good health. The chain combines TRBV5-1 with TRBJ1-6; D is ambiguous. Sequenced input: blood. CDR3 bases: TGCGCCAGCAGTTTGGGCCTCACTGACTCCCTCCACTTT. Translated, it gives CASSLGLTDSLHF.